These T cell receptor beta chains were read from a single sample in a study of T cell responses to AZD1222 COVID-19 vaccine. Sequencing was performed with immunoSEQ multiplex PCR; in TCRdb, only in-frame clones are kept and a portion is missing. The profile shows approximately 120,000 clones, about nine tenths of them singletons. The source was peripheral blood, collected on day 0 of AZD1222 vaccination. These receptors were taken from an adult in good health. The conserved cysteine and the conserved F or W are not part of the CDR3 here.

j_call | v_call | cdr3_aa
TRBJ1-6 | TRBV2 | ASILRGTYNSPLH
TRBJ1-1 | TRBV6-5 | ASSYSRFGEAF
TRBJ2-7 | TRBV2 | ASSEAYRGGEQY
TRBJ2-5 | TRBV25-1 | ASSNPGQQETQY
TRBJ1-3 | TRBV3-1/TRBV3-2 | ASSQRAGGLLSGNTIY
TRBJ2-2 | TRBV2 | ASSRDSNTGELF
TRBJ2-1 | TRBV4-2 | ASSHPGTYNEQF
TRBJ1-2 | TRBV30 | ASETGESGYT
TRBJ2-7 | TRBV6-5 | ASSQLEAYEQY
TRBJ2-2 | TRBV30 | AWSGRAPRELF
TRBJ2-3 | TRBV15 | ATSRDGVSTDTQY
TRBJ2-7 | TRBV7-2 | ASSFNRGPYEQY
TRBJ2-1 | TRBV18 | ASSPEGQIYNEQF
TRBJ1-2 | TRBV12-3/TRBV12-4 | ASSLGGLGYT
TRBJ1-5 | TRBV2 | ASSDGQVFQPQH
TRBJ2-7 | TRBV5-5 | ASSPPGLAGGGLGQY
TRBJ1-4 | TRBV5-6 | ASSLGGGPNEKLF
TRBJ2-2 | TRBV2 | ASVWGRGELF
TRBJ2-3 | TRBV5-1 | ASSNSGTDTQY
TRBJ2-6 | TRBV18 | ASSRTGGAGANVLT
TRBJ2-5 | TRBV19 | ASSISRQETQY